Below are 8 T cell receptor beta chains sequenced from a single sample in a study of blood T cell repertoires in COVID-19. Measured with immunoSEQ multiplex PCR; TCRdb has only the in-frame clones, and not every one. Among around 100,000 clones, around 87% were seen once, and the ten largest hold under 14%. The sequencing input was peripheral blood. The source is a woman aged 30 to 39 with acute or convalescent COVID-19.

This rearrangement joins TRBV20-1 to TRBJ2-7; TRBD1 aligns across 7 bases. The length of the CDR3 is 11 residues. Germline-derived CDR1 and CDR2 are DFQATT and SNEGSKA (reference sequence). The V and J ends lost 6 bases and 9 bases, in that order; junction bases with no gene match: 8. CDR3 loop: CSAGTEFVQYF. CDR3 nucleotide sequence: TGCAGTGCGGGGACAGAATTCGTGCAGTACTTC.

V usage is TRBV10-3 and J usage is TRBJ1-1; unclear D gene. The CDR3 extends over 12 amino acids. CDR1 and CDR2 from the germline V gene are ENHRY and SYGVKD. Trimming took off 5 bases at V and 4 bases at J, with 8 bases between the two ends. CDR3 coding DNA: TGTGCCATCAGTCACTCCCCCACTGAAGCTTTCTTT. It yields the protein CAISHSPTEAFF.

This chain joins TRBV19 and TRBJ1-6; a possible D gene is TRBD1 (6 bases). Per the germline V gene, CDR1 is LNHDA and CDR2 is SQIVND (reference sequence). The CDR3 sequence is 16 residues long. Trimming stripped 7 bases from V and 4 bases from J, with 17 bases between. In DNA form, the CDR3 reads TGTGCCAGTAAGAAGGGGGTGGCCGCATATAATTCACCCCTCCACTTT. Protein: CASKKGVAAYNSPLHF.

This rearrangement joins TRBV4-1 to TRBJ2-4, with D uncertain. CDR1 is MGHRA, CDR2 YSYEKL, per germline. The CDR3 is made up of 16 amino acids. Trimming left V 0 bases short and J 0 bases short, with 9 bases between. Written as DNA, the CDR3 is TGCGCCAGCAGCCAAGATCCCCTACCAGCCAAAAACATTCAGTACTTC. This sequence encodes CASSQDPLPAKNIQYF.

CDR3 in DNA: TGCGCCAGCAGCTTAACAGGGGGCGGGATTCAGAACTATGGCTACACCTTC. Its protein is CASSLTGGGIQNYGYTF. The V gene is TRBV5-1, the J gene TRBJ1-2, with 9 bases aligning to TRBD1. V lost 2 bases to trimming and J lost 2 bases; unmatched junction nucleotides: 10. CDR1 is SGHRS and CDR2 is YFSETQ in the germline V gene. The CDR3 is made up of 17 amino acids.

CDR3 nucleotides: TGTGCCAGTAGTATACATCCAGAATATGGGGCCAACGTCCTGACTTTC. Translated: CASSIHPEYGANVLTF. This chain connects TRBV19 to TRBJ2-6; D is undetermined. The CDR3 extends over 16 amino acids. Per germline, CDR1 LNHDA and CDR2 SQIVND (reference sequence). Trimming left V 2 bases short and J 3 bases short, with 11 bases between.

This chain connects TRBV7-6 to TRBJ2-2; 8 bases agree with TRBD2. The CDR3 covers 15 residues. After removal of 5 bases from V and 3 bases from J, the junction contained 5 bases not matched to a gene. In germline, CDR1 is SGHVS, CDR2 FNYEAQ. DNA of the CDR3: TGTGCCAGCAGCGGGATAGCGGGATACACCGGGGAGCTGTTTTTT. It translates to CASSGIAGYTGELFF.

This chain joins TRBV27 and TRBJ1-1; tentatively, D is TRBD1 (5 bases). V lost 8 bases to trimming and J lost 4 bases, with 11 bases between them. This CDR3 has 12 amino acids. Per germline, CDR1 MNHEY and CDR2 SMNVEV (reference sequence). The CDR3 spells CASVGRGTEAFF. CDR3 bases: TGTGCCAGCGTTGGTAGGGGCACTGAAGCTTTCTTT.